The 5 T cell receptor beta chains listed next were all sequenced from one sample in a study of neurological immune-mediated disorders. One entry per CDR3 protein results from TCRdb running MiXCR on the 5' RACE reads. The sample includes more than 30,000 distinct CDR3 sequences, just over 4% seen only once; the top ten take 20% to 25%. Sequenced sample: CD4+ T cells from blood. These receptors were collected from a woman between 40 and 50 years old in good health.

This clonotype was counted ten times or more. The CDR3 nucleotides are TGCAGTGCTAGAGAAGATACAGGTTCCTACGAGCAGTACTTC. It translates to CSAREDTGSYEQYF. The chain joins TRBV20-1 to TRBJ2-7, with D possibly TRBD1 on 5 matching bases. Between the trimmed V and J ends, which lost 0 bases and 1 base, there was a span of 10 bases. The CDR3 has 14 residues. The germline V gene has CDR1 DFQATT and CDR2 SNEGSKA (reference sequence).

This clonotype was counted at least ten times. This rearrangement joins TRBV9 to TRBJ2-7; the D is unclear. Germline values: CDR1 SGDLS, CDR2 YYNGEE. The CDR3 covers 17 residues. Trimming left V 4 bases short and J 6 bases short, with 26 bases between. CDR3 DNA: TGTGCCAGCAGCTCGAGACGGAATTCACGGTGGGCTCTCGAGCAGTACTTC. Its translation: CASSSRRNSRWALEQYF.

This clonotype was recorded at least ten times. The rearrangement joins TRBV29-1 to TRBJ2-3; 8 bases line up with TRBD1. The CDR3 runs to 14 residues. V was clipped by 2 bases and J by 5 bases; unmatched bases: 6. The germline V gene encodes CDR1 SQVTM and CDR2 ANQGSEA. CDR3 residues: CSVERGRGQDTQYF. In DNA form, the CDR3 reads TGCAGCGTTGAAAGGGGCAGGGGGCAAGATACGCAGTATTTT.

This clonotype was counted at least ten times. The rearrangement links TRBV3-1 to TRBJ2-5; a possible D gene is TRBD1 (5 bases). CDR1 LGHDT and CDR2 YNNKEL come from the germline V gene (reference sequence). Trimming took 6 bases from V and 7 from J, leaving 33 bases between them. This CDR3 region has 19 residues. The CDR3 coding sequence is TGTGCCAGCAGTATCTTCCCCCTAGACCAACGGAGACCAACAGGGACCCAGTACTTC. The encoded protein is CASSIFPLDQRRPTGTQYF.

This clonotype was found many times. This chain links TRBV28 with TRBJ1-2, with D maybe TRBD1 (5 bases). Trimming left V 7 bases short and J 0 bases short, with 15 bases between. The CDR3 contains 15 residues. Germline V lookup: CDR1 MDHEN, CDR2 SYDVKM. CDR3 sequence reads: CASTREGPANYGYTF. CDR3 sequence (DNA): TGTGCCAGCACCAGGGAGGGTCCCGCTAACTATGGCTACACCTTC.